This passage covers 29 T cell receptor beta chains from one sample sequenced in a study of memory CD4+ T cells and cytomegalovirus serostatus. Data came from immunoSEQ multiplex PCR; TCRdb stores just in-frame clones and leaves some out. This table has 45,000 to 55,000 clones, roughly 79% appearing once. The sort gate was single viable CD3+CD4+CD8-CD45RO+ cells for memory CD4+ T cells. Sample: memory CD4+ T cells from blood. The receptors derive from an adult in good health and CMV-seronegative.

The chain recombines TRBV5-3 with TRBJ1-2, with a tentative D call TRBD1 (6 bases). TRBV5-3 is identified as an open reading frame with a role that is uncertain. Trimming shortened V by 3 bases and J by 1 base, and 13 bases separated the two germline ends. This CDR3 has 15 residues. The CDR3 sequence is CARSWDLQGNYGYTF. CDR3 DNA: TGTGCCAGAAGCTGGGACTTACAGGGTAACTATGGCTACACCTTC.

The chain has TRBV6-6 and TRBJ2-1; the match to TRBD2 covers 12 bases. Germline V gives CDR1 MNHNY, CDR2 SVGAGI (reference sequence). CDR3 length equals 15 residues. Losses at the gene ends were 5 bases for V and 4 bases for J; bases not matched to a gene: 3. The CDR3 bases are TGTGCCAGCAGTCTAGCGGGAGGGGCGTACAATGAGCAGTTCTTC. Its protein is CASSLAGGAYNEQFF.

By proportion, this clone is medium-sized (0.01 to 0.1%). The rearrangement uses TRBV4-3 and TRBJ1-4; TRBD1 is a possible D gene (5 bases). CDR3 length: 15 amino acids. V shed 0 bases and J shed 5 bases, with 10 bases lying between them. CDR1 and CDR2 from the germline V gene are LGHNA and YSLEER. This CDR3 reads CASSQEPGWNEKLFF. The CDR3 DNA reads as TGCGCCAGCAGCCAAGAGCCAGGGTGGAATGAAAAACTGTTTTTT.

This chain connects TRBV28 to TRBJ2-1; D assignment may be TRBD1 or TRBD2 (5 bases each). The CDR3 runs to 17 residues. Germline V CDR1 and CDR2: MDHEN, SYDVKM. The ends were cut back, 6 bases at V and 0 bases at J, with 18 bases in the middle. The DNA for the CDR3 is TGTGCCAGCAGACTAGACGGGGCAGGTTCCTCCTACAATGAGCAGTTCTTC. Translating gives CASRLDGAGSSYNEQFF.

This clone has a single count. V gene TRBV5-1 combines with J gene TRBJ1-3; no clear D. V dropped 1 base and J dropped 4 bases, with 9 bases sitting between them. This CDR3 comprises 14 residues. Germline lookup yields CDR1 SGHRS and CDR2 YFSETQ. CDR3 coding DNA: TGCGCCAGCAGCTTGCGCGAAAGGGGAAACACCATATATTTT. It yields the protein CASSLRERGNTIYF.

The rearrangement joins TRBV5-1 to TRBJ1-1, with D perhaps matching TRBD1 (5 bases). The V end was cut by 7 bases, the J end by 0 bases, with 13 bases between. Germline V gene data show CDR1 as SGHRS and CDR2 as YFSETQ. The CDR3 is made up of 14 amino acids. CDR3 in DNA: TGCGCCAGCGGCGACGAGGGGTTGAACACTGAAGCTTTCTTT. It specifies CASGDEGLNTEAFF.

The chain employs TRBV7-9 and TRBJ2-3; 7 positions agree with TRBD1. V trimming: 8 bases; J trimming: 0 bases; junction bases outside the gene matches: 8. This CDR3 contains 15 residues. From germline, CDR1 is SEHNR and CDR2 FQNEAQ (reference sequence). CDR3 residues: CASGRQGPSTDTQYF. CDR3 DNA sequence: TGTGCCAGCGGGCGACAGGGCCCTAGCACAGATACGCAGTATTTT.

J is TRBJ2-5 and V is TRBV27, with D perhaps matching TRBD1 or TRBD2 (5 bases each). There are 16 residues in the CDR3. Germline CDR1 MNHEY, CDR2 SMNVEV (reference sequence). With 3 bases removed from V and 5 bases from J, the gap between germline ends came to 19 bases. DNA of the CDR3: TGTGCCAGCAGTTTGTCCTTAACCGGGACCCGGGAGACCCAGTACTTC. Translated, it gives CASSLSLTGTRETQYF.

This rearrangement joins TRBV7-2 to TRBJ2-7, with 9 bases aligning to TRBD1. With 5 bases clipped from V and 5 bases from J, the junction kept 10 bases outside the gene matches. Germline V CDR1 and CDR2: SGHTA, FQGNSA. CDR3 length: 15 amino acids. CDR3 DNA sequence: TGTGCCAGCAGCCCAACCGGGACAGGGTTGGACGAGCAGTACTTC. This translates into CASSPTGTGLDEQYF.

The chain carries TRBV5-1 and TRBJ2-5, with TRBD2 matching 14 bases. This CDR3 region has 16 residues. Trimming at V came to 4 bases and at J to 5 bases, leaving 7 bases not matched to a gene. Per germline, CDR1 SGHRS and CDR2 YFSETQ. DNA of the CDR3: TGCGCCAGCAGCACCGGACTAGCGGGGGGCGGGGAGACCCAGTACTTC. As protein: CASSTGLAGGGETQYF.

The chain combines TRBV5-4 with TRBJ1-2; 9 nucleotides align to TRBD1. The CDR3 has 17 amino acids. Germline trimming cut 0 bases from V and 4 bases from J; bases unmatched to any gene: 10. CDR1 and CDR2 (germline): SGHNT, YYREEE (reference sequence). CDR3 bases: TGTGCCAGCAGCTTGGGGGACAGGGCCTCCTTCGTCTATGGCTACACCTTC. The encoded protein is CASSLGDRASFVYGYTF.

The chain joins TRBV5-6 to TRBJ1-6; D unclear. The CDR3 is 16 amino acids. The V gene's germline CDR1 is SGHDT and CDR2 YYEEEE. V dropped 0 bases and J dropped 9 bases, with 16 bases sitting between them. The DNA for the CDR3 is TGTGCCAGCAGCTTGGCGGTGTGGGGTAAGGGTTCACCCCTCCACTTT. Translation: CASSLAVWGKGSPLHF.

The rearrangement uses TRBV11-2 and TRBJ1-1, with D uncertain. V was shortened by 2 bases and J by 5 bases, with 3 bases between the two germline ends. The germline gives CDR1 SGHAT, CDR2 FQNNGV. The CDR3 covers 11 residues. The CDR3 sequence is CASSLMTEAFF. The CDR3 DNA reads TGTGCCAGCAGCTTAATGACTGAAGCTTTCTTT. The whole variable domain, remainder taken from reference TRBV11-2 and TRBJ1-1, is EAGVAQSPRYKIIEKRQSVAFWCNPISGHATLYWYQQILGQGPKLLIQFQNNGVVDDSQLPKDRFSAERLKGVDSTLKIQPAKLEDSAVYLCASSLMTEAFFGQGTRLTVV.

The rearrangement joins TRBV6-5 to TRBJ1-6; a weak D match, TRBD1 (5 bases). CDR1 and CDR2 (germline): MNHEY, SVGAGI. The V end lost 8 bases, the J end lost 10 bases, and 9 bases lay between the germline ends. CDR3 length equals 11 residues. The DNA for the CDR3 is TGTGCCAGCGGGGCAGCCTCACCCCTCCACTTT. This codes for CASGAASPLHF.

The gene calls are TRBV30 and TRBJ2-5; 10 bases map to TRBD2. Germline V gene sequence: CDR1 GTSNPN, CDR2 SVGIG (reference sequence). With 2 bases clipped from V and 1 base from J, the junction kept 4 bases outside the gene matches. CDR3 size: 15 residues. CDR3 residues: CAWSSLAGGQETQYF. For the CDR3, the DNA is TGTGCCTGGAGTTCATTAGCGGGGGGCCAAGAGACCCAGTACTTC.

This clone is labeled as medium-sized. The rearrangement joins TRBV2 to TRBJ2-7; D might be TRBD2 (5 bases). V was clipped by 6 bases and J by 0 bases, with 15 bases between them. Germline V lookup: CDR1 SNHLY, CDR2 FYNNEI. This CDR3 comprises 15 residues. Written as DNA, the CDR3 is TGTGCCAGCAGCGACCCCGGGAAGAGCTCCTACGAGCAGTACTTC. Amino acids: CASSDPGKSSYEQYF.

The chain combines TRBV5-8 with TRBJ1-3; a weak D match, TRBD1 (6 bases). Trimming shortened V by 4 bases and J by 1 base, and 12 bases separated the two germline ends. This CDR3 has 15 residues. Germline lookup yields CDR1 SGHTS and CDR2 YDEGEE. The CDR3 DNA follows: TGTGCCAGCAGCCCAGGACAGTTATCTGGAAACACCATATATTTT. This translates into CASSPGQLSGNTIYF.

This clone was observed a few times. The chain uses TRBV30 and TRBJ1-1; weak D call: TRBD1 (5 bases). CDR3 size: 14 residues. The V gene's germline CDR1 is GTSNPN and CDR2 SVGIG (reference sequence). Trimming pared 1 base from V and 0 bases from J, leaving 9 bases between. The CDR3 DNA reads as TGTGCCTGGAGTGGGGACTTCATGAACACTGAAGCTTTCTTT. It is translated as CAWSGDFMNTEAFF.

The CDR3 loop is CASSLSGQGLIEQYF. In DNA form, the CDR3 reads TGTGCCAGCAGCTTATCCGGACAGGGTTTGATCGAGCAGTACTTC. The V and J genes are TRBV7-9 and TRBJ2-7, with 8 positions matching TRBD1. The germline V gene has CDR1 SEHNR and CDR2 FQNEAQ (reference sequence). The V segment lost 2 bases and the J segment 6 bases; nucleotides outside the gene matches: 9. This CDR3 region has 15 residues.

The V gene is TRBV7-8, the J gene TRBJ2-7; 10 nucleotides line up with TRBD2. V lost 4 bases to trimming and J lost 4 bases; unmatched junction nucleotides: 7. The germline V gene encodes CDR1 SGHVS and CDR2 FQNEAQ. CDR3 size: 15 residues. The CDR3 protein is CASSYGLAGAYEQYF. In nucleotides, the CDR3 is TGTGCCAGCAGCTACGGCCTAGCGGGAGCGTACGAGCAGTACTTC.

This sequence joins TRBV28 and TRBJ1-1; D perhaps matches TRBD1 (6 bases). This CDR3 region has 14 residues. V was trimmed by 5 bases and J by 1 base, leaving 11 bases between them. Per the germline V gene, CDR1 is MDHEN and CDR2 is SYDVKM. The CDR3 DNA follows: TGTGCCAGCAGTCCCGGGACACCGAACACTGAAGCTTTCTTT. Amino acids: CASSPGTPNTEAFF. Full variable domain (remainder filled in from reference TRBV28 and TRBJ1-1): DVKVTQSSRYLVKRTGEKVFLECVQDMDHENMFWYRQDPGLGLRLIYFSYDVKMKEKGDIPEGYSVSREKKERFSLILESASTNQTSMYLCASSPGTPNTEAFFGQGTRLTVV.

The chain joins TRBV7-9 to TRBJ2-5; a possible D gene is TRBD1 (5 bases). Germline CDR1 reads SEHNR; CDR2 reads FQNEAQ (reference sequence). The CDR3 loop spans 15 amino acids. Between the trimmed V and J ends, which lost 4 bases and 1 base, there was a span of 13 bases. CDR3 sequence (DNA): TGTGCCAGCAGCTCTTCGGTCAGGGCCCAAGAGACCCAGTACTTC. Translating it yields CASSSSVRAQETQYF.

This chain uses TRBV28 with TRBJ2-1, with 7 bases fitting TRBD2. The CDR3 has 14 amino acids. The V gene end was trimmed by 7 bases and the J gene end by 8 bases; junction bases not matched to a gene: 11. Germline V gene lookup returns CDR1 MDHEN and CDR2 SYDVKM. CDR3 nucleotides: TGTGCCAGCACCCCGGGGGGAGGGAAATATGAGCAGTTCTTC. Its protein is CASTPGGGKYEQFF.

Remarks on this clone: Germline is not matched at one junction end, which may reflect a read error. V gene TRBV14 combines with J gene TRBJ2-2; possibly TRBD1 or TRBD2 for D (5 bases each). Looked up from germline, CDR1 is SGHDN and CDR2 is FVKESK. The CDR3 has 15 residues. The CDR3 DNA reads as TGTGCCAGCAGCCAAGGAGACAGCGAACACCGGGGAGCTGTTTTT. Its protein product is CASSQGDSEHRGAVF.

The chain has TRBV28 and TRBJ1-5; the match to TRBD1 covers 7 bases. Germline lookup yields CDR1 MDHEN and CDR2 SYDVKM. J gave up 1 base and V 3 bases, and 0 bases lay outside the gene matches. CDR3 length equals 14 residues. The CDR3 loop reads CASSLTGSNQPQHF. The CDR3 DNA sequence: TGTGCCAGCAGTTTGACAGGGAGCAATCAGCCCCAGCATTTT.

This clone has a single count. The chain combines TRBV21-1 with TRBJ2-3. TRBV21-1 is designated a pseudogene. The CDR3 extends over 16 amino acids. Here the CDR3 DNA reads TGTGCCAGCAGCAAAGGAAGACACTACGGGCCAGATACGCAGTATTTT. This translates into CASSKGRHYGPDTQYF.

This clone was recorded a few times. This rearrangement joins TRBV11-2 to TRBJ2-3, with TRBD2 matching over 10 bases. This CDR3 has 15 residues. Germline V CDR1 and CDR2: SGHAT, FQNNGV. With V trimmed by 1 base and J by 7 bases, 5 bases remained unmatched. The DNA of the CDR3 is TGTGCCAGCAGCTTAGTAGCGGGAGGCATGCATACGCAGTATTTT. Translated: CASSLVAGGMHTQYF.

The chain is built from TRBV5-1 and TRBJ1-1; 8 nucleotides align to TRBD1. The CDR3 has 12 residues. V was clipped by 4 bases and J by 8 bases; unmatched bases: 4. The germline V gene encodes CDR1 SGHRS and CDR2 YFSETQ. The CDR3 sequence: CASSRTGREAFF. CDR3 bases: TGCGCCAGCAGCCGGACAGGGAGGGAAGCTTTCTTT.

The count of this clone is one. V gene TRBV19 combines with J gene TRBJ2-7, with 7 positions matching TRBD1. The CDR3 spans 12 residues. V shed 5 bases and J 9 bases; nucleotides not matched to a gene: 7. Germline V gene data show CDR1 as LNHDA and CDR2 as SQIVND (reference sequence). This CDR3 is CASSYSQGRQYF. The CDR3 nucleotides are TGTGCCAGTAGTTATTCACAGGGGAGGCAGTACTTC.